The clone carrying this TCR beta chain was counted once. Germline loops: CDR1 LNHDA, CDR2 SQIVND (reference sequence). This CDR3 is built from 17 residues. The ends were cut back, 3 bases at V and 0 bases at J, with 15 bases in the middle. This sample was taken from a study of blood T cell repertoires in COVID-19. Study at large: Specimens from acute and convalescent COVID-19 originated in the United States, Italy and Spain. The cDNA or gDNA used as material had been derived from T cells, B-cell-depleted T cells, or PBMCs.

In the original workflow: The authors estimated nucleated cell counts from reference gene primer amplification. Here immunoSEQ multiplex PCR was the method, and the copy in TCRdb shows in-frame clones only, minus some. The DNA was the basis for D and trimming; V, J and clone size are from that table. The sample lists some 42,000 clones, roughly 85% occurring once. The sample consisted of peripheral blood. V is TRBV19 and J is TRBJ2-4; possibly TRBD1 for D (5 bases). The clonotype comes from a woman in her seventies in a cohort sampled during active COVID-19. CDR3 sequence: CASSIMPTGLAKNIQYF. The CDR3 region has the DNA TGTGCCAGTAGTATTATGCCAACAGGTCTAGCCAAAAACATTCAGTACTTC.